This T cell receptor (beta chain) emerged from a study of radiotherapy plus CTLA-4 blockade in lung cancer. Clones were read by immunoSEQ multiplex PCR, and TCRdb kept only the in-frame ones, dropping some. The sample consists of over 100,000 clones, around 90% of them appearing once. V lost 2 bases to trimming and J lost 5 bases, with 8 bases between them. Germline V gene lookup returns CDR1 MNHEY and CDR2 SVGAGI. This CDR3 region has 13 residues. V is TRBV6-5 and J is TRBJ2-3; no reliable D call. The TCR originated in a human donor with non-small cell lung cancer that progressed on radiotherapy plus ipilimumab. The sample in question was peripheral blood, obtained from a patient treated with radiotherapy plus ipilimumab. The CDR3 region is CASSYRQRDTQYF. In DNA form, the CDR3 reads TGTGCCAGCAGTTACCGCCAGCGAGATACGCAGTATTTT.